This T cell receptor (beta chain) was obtained from a study of blood T cell repertoires in COVID-19. Study background: The United States, Italy and Spain provided the acute and convalescent COVID-19 samples. In each case, the material was cDNA or gDNA derived from T cells, B-cell-depleted T cells, or PBMCs.

Original data processing: Reference gene primer amplification gave nucleated cell count estimates. Method: immunoSEQ multiplex PCR; TCRdb's copy keeps in-frame clones and lacks some. V, J and clone size were drawn from that table, and D and trimming were deduced from the DNA. The sample has 250,000 to 350,000 clones; 70% to 90% are singletons. The CDR3 has 16 amino acids. Germline V gene data show CDR1 as SGHTA and CDR2 as FQGNSA. V was shortened by 0 bases and J by 0 bases, with 12 bases between the two germline ends. Sequenced sample: peripheral blood. The chain has TRBV7-2 and TRBJ2-7; the D gene is possibly TRBD1 (6 bases). This receptor was taken from a man younger than 35 who had recovered from COVID-19. The CDR3 sequence: CASSLARQASSYEQYF. CDR3 in DNA: TGTGCCAGCAGCTTAGCCCGACAGGCGAGCTCCTACGAGCAGTACTTC.